This T cell receptor beta chain stems from a study of blood T cells in healthy people across ages. The CDR3 has 13 residues. Per the germline V gene, CDR1 is GTSNPN and CDR2 is SVGIG (reference sequence). V lost 2 bases, J lost 5 bases, and 12 bases lay in between. A J-beta primer mix and a sample-barcoded 5' primer were used in a second PCR of about 6 to 12 cycles. In TCRdb, the 5' RACE reads were re-called with MiXCR into one record per CDR3 protein. Of hundreds of thousands of distinct CDR3 sequences in the sample, approximately 53% were seen once. The origin of this receptor is a man at least 80 years old in good health. The V call is TRBV30, the J call TRBJ2-5; unclear D gene. Sequenced: blood. The CDR3: CAWSQRAWETQYF. The CDR3, as DNA: TGTGCCTGGAGTCAACGGGCATGGGAGACCCAGTACTTC.